Sequencing of this T cell receptor beta chain was carried out in a study of blood T cells in healthy people across ages. This clonotype appeared once. Germline V gene lookup returns CDR1 SGHRS and CDR2 YFSETQ. Trimming removed 1 base from V and 3 bases from J; junction bases left unmatched: 6. The CDR3 has 15 residues. Through a sample-barcoded 5' primer and a J-beta primer mix, a second PCR was run for roughly 6 to 12 cycles. Via MiXCR, TCRdb re-called the 5' RACE reads, giving one row per CDR3 protein. This table holds under 2,000,000 distinct CDR3 sequences, 49% found once. This clonotype was sampled from a woman in her thirties or forties in good health. The chain uses TRBV5-1 and TRBJ1-2; 7 bases are shared with TRBD1. Sequencing input: blood. In DNA form, the CDR3 reads TGCGCCAGCAGCTTGAGTGTCGACAGGGACTATGGCTACACCTTC. It specifies CASSLSVDRDYGYTF.